The 17 T cell receptor beta chains presented below share a single source sample, sequenced in a study of T cell responses to AZD1222 COVID-19 vaccine. This table comes from immunoSEQ multiplex PCR, and its TCRdb copy is limited to in-frame clones, with some not included. The table has about 130,000 clones, around 93% seen once. The source material was peripheral blood, sampled 28 days after the second AZD1222 dose. Source of these receptors: an adult who received the AZD1222 COVID-19 vaccine.

This clone came up once. The chain carries TRBV4-2 and TRBJ1-2; possible D gene TRBD1, 5 bases. The V gene's germline CDR1 is LGHNA and CDR2 YNFKEQ. V lost 1 base to trimming and J lost 3 bases, with 15 bases between them. This CDR3 has 16 residues. This CDR3 is CASSQGGEPEYYGYTF. CDR3 DNA sequence: TGTGCCAGCAGCCAAGGGGGGGAACCCGAGTACTATGGCTACACCTTC.

The J gene is TRBJ2-3, the V gene TRBV11-3, with 9 bases lining up with TRBD2. The CDR3 sequence is 16 residues long. Germline V gives CDR1 SGHNT, CDR2 YENEEA. V lost 3 bases and J lost 4; bases outside the gene matches: 8. CDR3 nucleotide sequence: TGTGCCAGCAGCTTTAGCGGGGGACAGTTGGCAGATACGCAGTATTTT. This encodes CASSFSGGQLADTQYF.

The genes are TRBV4-1 and TRBJ1-4; a possible D gene is TRBD1 (5 bases). Per the germline V gene, CDR1 is MGHRA and CDR2 is YSYEKL. This CDR3 has 16 residues. V lost 4 bases, J lost 8 bases, and 20 bases lay in between. CDR3 residues: CASSPLRQKGWEKLFF. CDR3 nucleotides: TGCGCCAGCAGCCCTCTCAGACAGAAGGGTTGGGAAAAACTGTTTTTT.

V and J are TRBV10-3 and TRBJ1-2; 7 bases are shared with TRBD1. J lost 7 bases, V lost 4 bases, and 9 bases had no gene match. The germline gives CDR1 ENHRY, CDR2 SYGVKD. The CDR3 runs to 14 residues. The CDR3 DNA sequence: TGTGCCATCAGTGGACAGGGAGCCAGGTCTGGCTACACCTTC. Amino acids: CAISGQGARSGYTF.

This rearrangement joins TRBV5-3 to TRBJ1-4; D gene unclear. TRBV5-3 is given ORF status, its function remaining uncertain. This CDR3 contains 13 residues. Trimming removed 5 bases from V and 5 bases from J, with 10 bases in between. CDR3 region: CARSTRGNEKLFF. The CDR3, as DNA: TGTGCCAGAAGTACGCGAGGGAATGAAAAACTGTTTTTT.

This clone has just one count. The chain couples TRBV6-5 to TRBJ1-1, with a possible D match to TRBD1 (6 bases). Trimming removed 4 bases from V and 0 bases from J, with 12 bases in between. Germline assignment: CDR1 MNHEY and CDR2 SVGAGI. The CDR3 is made up of 15 amino acids. CDR3 sequence: CASSSGAPLNTEAFF. The CDR3 DNA reads TGTGCCAGCAGTTCAGGGGCCCCCTTGAACACTGAAGCTTTCTTT.

The chain is built from TRBV13 and TRBJ1-2, with D possibly TRBD1 on 6 matching bases. The germline V and J ends were trimmed by 0 bases and 6 bases, with 8 bases remaining between them. Germline assignment: CDR1 PRHDT and CDR2 FYEKMQ (reference sequence). This CDR3 has 13 amino acids. Written as DNA, the CDR3 is TGTGCCAGCAGCTTAGGGGCAGGGGATGGCTACACCTTC. The encoded protein is CASSLGAGDGYTF.

The V and J genes are TRBV12-3 or TRBV12-4 and TRBJ2-3; D remains ambiguous. The V end was cut by 4 bases, the J end by 4 bases, with 3 bases between. This CDR3 has 11 amino acids. The CDR3 DNA follows: TGTGCCAGCAGTTACTCAGATACGCAGTATTTT. Translation: CASSYSDTQYF.

With regard to this clone: Other nucleotide sequences from this sample produce the same CDR3. The rearrangement links TRBV7-2 to TRBJ1-5; 7 bases agree with TRBD1. V gave up 1 base and J gave up 4 bases; unmatched junction bases: 4. The CDR3 sequence is 15 residues long. Germline values: CDR1 SGHTA, CDR2 FQGNSA. In DNA, the CDR3 is TGTGCCAGCAGCTTAGGTCGACAGGGAAATCAGCCCCAGCATTTT. Its translation: CASSLGRQGNQPQHF.

The CDR3 coding sequence is TGTGCCAGCAACGACAGGTCCAACGGGGATACGCAGTATTTT. Translated: CASNDRSNGDTQYF. The chain has TRBV6-5 and TRBJ2-3, with a possible D match to TRBD1 (6 bases). V dropped 7 bases and J dropped 6 bases, with 17 bases sitting between them. The CDR3 contains 14 residues. Per germline, CDR1 MNHEY and CDR2 SVGAGI.

The chain uses TRBV12-3 or TRBV12-4 and TRBJ2-1; D may match TRBD1 or TRBD2 (6 bases each). The V and J ends lost 6 bases and 8 bases respectively, with 14 bases between them. The CDR3 is 13 amino acids. The CDR3 sequence is CASSVGGDYEQFF. CDR3 in DNA: TGTGCCAGCAGCGTGGGGGGCGATTATGAGCAGTTCTTC.

This clone was observed once. This rearrangement joins TRBV9 to TRBJ2-7; 9 bases agree with TRBD2. V lost 0 bases and J lost 2; bases outside the gene matches: 6. Germline lookup yields CDR1 SGDLS and CDR2 YYNGEE. The CDR3 is 16 amino acids. The CDR3 spells CASSVGGSGGAYEQYF. The DNA for the CDR3 is TGTGCCAGCAGCGTAGGAGGTAGCGGGGGAGCCTACGAGCAGTACTTC.

The chain links TRBV19 to TRBJ1-3; the D gene is possibly TRBD1 (6 bases). Germline CDR1 reads LNHDA; CDR2 reads SQIVND (reference sequence). CDR3 length: 15 amino acids. V lost 3 bases and J lost 1, with 10 bases in between. CDR3 residues: CASSIPTGSGNTIYF. Written as DNA, the CDR3 is TGTGCCAGTAGTATCCCTACAGGGTCTGGAAACACCATATATTTT.

DNA for the CDR3: TGTGCCACCAGTGCCACTGGGCCTGTGAGGGGCTATGGCTACACCTTC. It yields the protein CATSATGPVRGYGYTF. The rearrangement links TRBV24-1 to TRBJ1-2, with D perhaps TRBD1 (5 bases). This CDR3 is 16 amino acids long. Per the germline V gene, CDR1 is KGHDR and CDR2 is SFDVKD. V lost 5 bases to trimming and J lost 4 bases, with 19 bases between them.

This clone was detected once. The chain uses TRBV6-5 and TRBJ1-2; the match to TRBD1 covers 7 bases. V was clipped by 2 bases and J by 4 bases; unmatched bases: 10. CDR3 length equals 16 residues. Per the germline V gene, CDR1 is MNHEY and CDR2 is SVGAGI. CDR3 sequence reads: CASSYRGRGESYGYTF. CDR3 bases: TGTGCCAGCAGTTACAGAGGCAGGGGGGAGAGCTATGGCTACACCTTC.

The V call is TRBV2, the J call TRBJ2-1; D is possibly TRBD2 (5 bases). V was cut by 10 bases and J by 4 bases, with 20 bases left in between. Germline lookup yields CDR1 SNHLY and CDR2 FYNNEI. The CDR3 is made up of 15 amino acids. The CDR3 sequence is CAIRDRTVGYNEQFF. As DNA, the CDR3 is TGTGCCATCCGGGATAGGACGGTCGGGTACAATGAGCAGTTCTTC.

J is TRBJ1-1 and V is TRBV6-5; unclear D gene. Trimming cost V 9 bases and J 0 bases, with 14 bases left between them. The CDR3 loop spans 14 amino acids. CDR1 MNHEY and CDR2 SVGAGI come from the germline V gene. The CDR3 DNA reads TGTGCCAGTACCACAACCGGGGTGAACACTGAAGCTTTCTTT. Its translation: CASTTTGVNTEAFF.